This T cell receptor beta chain was retrieved from a study of graft-versus-host responses after intestinal transplantation. Whole-study results and caveats: High graft-versus-host to host-versus-graft clonal ratios were found in allografts of patients who had graft-donor T cell macrochimerism. Recipient marrow contained GvH clones, some of which appeared first in ileum or blood.

The repertoire was sequenced with immunoSEQ multiplex PCR; TCRdb's copy has only in-frame clones and lacks some. The sample lists roughly 4,000 clones, roughly 78% occurring once. Details on this clone: Its target is unknown.

Lymphocytes (intraepithelial and lamina propria) were released by processing the graft tissue. This CDR3 has 14 residues. V shed 2 bases and J shed 2 bases, with 9 bases lying between them. Germline-derived CDR1 and CDR2 are MDHEN and SYDVKM. This clonotype originated in a human patient who received an intestinal transplant, so some T cells may come from the graft donor. Material: ileum tissue, obtained 17 days after transplant. The chain recombines TRBV28 with TRBJ1-2; D gene ambiguous. The CDR3 spells CASSLGQANYGYTF. CDR3 nucleotides: TGTGCCAGCAGTTTAGGGCAGGCGAACTATGGCTACACCTTC.